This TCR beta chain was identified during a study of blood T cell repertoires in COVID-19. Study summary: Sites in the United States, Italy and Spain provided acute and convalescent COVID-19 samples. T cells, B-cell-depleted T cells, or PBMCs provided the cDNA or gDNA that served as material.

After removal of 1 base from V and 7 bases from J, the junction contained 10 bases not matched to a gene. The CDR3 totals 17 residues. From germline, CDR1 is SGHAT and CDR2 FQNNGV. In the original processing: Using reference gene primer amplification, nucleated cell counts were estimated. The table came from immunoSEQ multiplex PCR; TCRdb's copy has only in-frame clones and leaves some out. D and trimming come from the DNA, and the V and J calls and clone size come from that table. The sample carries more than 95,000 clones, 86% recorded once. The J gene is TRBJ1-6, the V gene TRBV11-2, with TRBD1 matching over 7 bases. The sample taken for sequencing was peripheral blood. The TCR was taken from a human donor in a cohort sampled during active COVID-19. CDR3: CASSLGPGTAINSPLHF. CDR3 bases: TGTGCCAGCAGCTTAGGACCCGGGACAGCCATCAATTCACCCCTCCACTTT.